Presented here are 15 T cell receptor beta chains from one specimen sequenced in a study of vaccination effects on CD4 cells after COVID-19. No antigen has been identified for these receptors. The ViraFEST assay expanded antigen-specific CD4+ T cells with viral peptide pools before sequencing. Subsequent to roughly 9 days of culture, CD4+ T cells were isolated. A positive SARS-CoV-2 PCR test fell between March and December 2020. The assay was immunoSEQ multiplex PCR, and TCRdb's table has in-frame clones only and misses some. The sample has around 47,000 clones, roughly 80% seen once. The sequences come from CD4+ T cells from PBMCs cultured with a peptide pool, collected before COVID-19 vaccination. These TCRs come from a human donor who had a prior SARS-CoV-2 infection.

The CDR3 spells CASRGQVGQPQHF. The CDR3 DNA reads as TGTGCCAGCAGGGGACAGGTTGGGCAGCCCCAGCATTTT. The chain couples TRBV12-3 or TRBV12-4 to TRBJ1-5; the match to TRBD1 covers 8 bases. This CDR3 is 13 amino acids long. Trimming took 6 bases from V and 7 from J; bases not matched to a gene: 5.

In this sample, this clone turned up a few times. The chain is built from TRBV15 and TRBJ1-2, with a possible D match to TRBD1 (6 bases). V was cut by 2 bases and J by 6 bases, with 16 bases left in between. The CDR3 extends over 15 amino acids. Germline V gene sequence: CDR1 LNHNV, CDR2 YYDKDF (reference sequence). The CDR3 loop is CATSRPKNRVNGYTF. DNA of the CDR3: TGTGCCACCAGCAGACCCAAAAACAGGGTAAATGGCTACACCTTC.

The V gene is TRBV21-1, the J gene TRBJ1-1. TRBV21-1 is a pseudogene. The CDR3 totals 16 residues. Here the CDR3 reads CASSKKGRGRVAEAFF. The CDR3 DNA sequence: TGTGCCAGCAGCAAAAAAGGACGCGGGCGCGTGGCTGAAGCTTTCTTT.

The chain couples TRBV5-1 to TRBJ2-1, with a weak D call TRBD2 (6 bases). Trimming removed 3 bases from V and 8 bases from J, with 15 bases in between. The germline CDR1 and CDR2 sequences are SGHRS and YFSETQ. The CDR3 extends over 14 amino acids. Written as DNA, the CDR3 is TGCGCCAGCAGCTGGGGGTCGCCGGGGGATGAGCAGTTCTTC. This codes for CASSWGSPGDEQFF.

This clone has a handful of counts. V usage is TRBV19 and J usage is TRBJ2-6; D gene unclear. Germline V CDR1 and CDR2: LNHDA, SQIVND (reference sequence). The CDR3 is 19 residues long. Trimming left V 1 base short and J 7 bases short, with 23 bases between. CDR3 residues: CASSIVGRLSLGGANVLTF. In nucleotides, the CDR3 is TGTGCCAGTAGTATAGTTGGCAGGCTCTCTCTGGGTGGCGCCAACGTCCTGACTTTC.

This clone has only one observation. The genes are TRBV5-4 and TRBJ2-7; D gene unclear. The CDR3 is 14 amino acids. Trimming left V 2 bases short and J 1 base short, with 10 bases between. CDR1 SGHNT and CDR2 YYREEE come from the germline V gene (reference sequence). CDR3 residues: CASSLFGYSYEQYF. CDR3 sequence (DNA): TGTGCCAGCAGCTTATTCGGGTATTCCTACGAGCAGTACTTC.

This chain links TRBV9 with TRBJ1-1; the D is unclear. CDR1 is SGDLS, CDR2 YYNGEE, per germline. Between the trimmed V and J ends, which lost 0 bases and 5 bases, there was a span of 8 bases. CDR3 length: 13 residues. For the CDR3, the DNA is TGTGCCAGCAGCGTAGAGTCGGGAACTGAAGCTTTCTTT. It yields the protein CASSVESGTEAFF.

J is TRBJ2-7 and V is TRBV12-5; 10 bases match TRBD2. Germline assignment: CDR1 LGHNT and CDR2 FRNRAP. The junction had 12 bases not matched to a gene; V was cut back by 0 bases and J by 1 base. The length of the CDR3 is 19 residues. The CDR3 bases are TGTGCTAGTGGTTTGGTACTGGCGGATCTAGCGGGGGATTCCTACGAGCAGTACTTC. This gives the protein CASGLVLADLAGDSYEQYF. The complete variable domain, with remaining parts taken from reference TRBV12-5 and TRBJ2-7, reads DARVTQTPRHKVTEMGQEVTMRCQPILGHNTVFWYRQTMMQGLELLAYFRNRAPLDDSGMPKDRFSAEMPDATLATLKIQPSEPRDSAVYFCASGLVLADLAGDSYEQYFGPGTRLTVT.

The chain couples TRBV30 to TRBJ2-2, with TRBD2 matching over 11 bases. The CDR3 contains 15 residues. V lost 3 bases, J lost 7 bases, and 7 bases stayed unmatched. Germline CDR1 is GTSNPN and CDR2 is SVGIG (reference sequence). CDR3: CAWSLLAGEVGELFF. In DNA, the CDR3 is TGTGCCTGGAGCCTACTAGCGGGAGAGGTCGGGGAGCTGTTTTTT.

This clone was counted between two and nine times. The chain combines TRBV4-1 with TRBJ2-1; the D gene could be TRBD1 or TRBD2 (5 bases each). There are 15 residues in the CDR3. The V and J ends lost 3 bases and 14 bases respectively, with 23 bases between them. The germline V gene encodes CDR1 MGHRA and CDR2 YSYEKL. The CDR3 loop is CASSHYAGANSLKFF. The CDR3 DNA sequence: TGCGCCAGCAGCCATTATGCCGGGGCAAACTCTCTAAAGTTCTTC.

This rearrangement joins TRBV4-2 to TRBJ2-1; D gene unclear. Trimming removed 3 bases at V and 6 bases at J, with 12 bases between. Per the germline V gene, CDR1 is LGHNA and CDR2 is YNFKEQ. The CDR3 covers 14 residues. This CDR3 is CASSQGMDANEQFF. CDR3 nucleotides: TGTGCCAGCAGCCAGGGGATGGACGCCAATGAGCAGTTCTTC.

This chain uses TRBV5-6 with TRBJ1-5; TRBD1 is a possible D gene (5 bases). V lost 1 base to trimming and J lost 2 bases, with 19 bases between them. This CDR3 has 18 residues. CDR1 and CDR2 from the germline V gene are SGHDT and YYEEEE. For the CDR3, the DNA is TGTGCCAGCAGCTTGAAGGTTCCAGGGCGTGGAGGCAATCAGCCCCAGCATTTT. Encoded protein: CASSLKVPGRGGNQPQHF.

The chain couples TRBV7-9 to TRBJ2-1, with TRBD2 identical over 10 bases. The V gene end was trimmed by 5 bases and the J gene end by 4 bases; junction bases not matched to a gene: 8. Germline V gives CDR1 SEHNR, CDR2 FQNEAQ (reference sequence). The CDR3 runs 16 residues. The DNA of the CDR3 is TGTGCCAGCAGCCTACCAAGCGGGAGGGTTTACAATGAGCAGTTCTTC. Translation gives CASSLPSGRVYNEQFF.

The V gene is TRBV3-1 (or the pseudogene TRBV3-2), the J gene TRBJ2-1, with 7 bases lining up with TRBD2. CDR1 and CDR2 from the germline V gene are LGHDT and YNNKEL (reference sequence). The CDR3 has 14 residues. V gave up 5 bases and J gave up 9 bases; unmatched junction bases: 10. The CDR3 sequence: CASSVGLGGGEQFF. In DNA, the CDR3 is TGTGCCAGCAGCGTCGGACTAGGTGGGGGTGAGCAGTTCTTC.

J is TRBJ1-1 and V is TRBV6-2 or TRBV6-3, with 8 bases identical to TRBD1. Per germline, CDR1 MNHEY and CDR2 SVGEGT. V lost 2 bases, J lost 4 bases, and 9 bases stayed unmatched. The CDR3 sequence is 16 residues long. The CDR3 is CASSYRWTGSGTEAFF. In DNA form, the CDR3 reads TGTGCCAGCAGTTACCGTTGGACAGGGTCAGGCACTGAAGCTTTCTTT.